This T cell receptor beta chain was obtained from a study of identical twins. This clonotype was counted once. Antigen specificity is unknown. The CDR3 runs to 14 residues. The germline V gene encodes CDR1 SGHVS and CDR2 FQNEAQ. Trimming removed 3 bases at V and 1 base at J, with 10 bases between. Whole-study results and caveats: Findings depended on cross-sectional statistics rather than tracking the same donors.

A universal primer binding site was introduced by template switching. The final cDNA contained unique molecular identifiers. Via MiXCR, TCRdb re-called the 5' RACE reads, giving one row per CDR3 protein. Among roughly 750,000 distinct CDR3 sequences listed, around 20% were seen once. These records were also assigned to another study, of T cells expressing NK-cell markers. That paper states: Source material for TCR beta repertoires consisted of sorted CD3+CD56+NKG2C+, CD3+CD56+NKG2C- and CD3+CD56-NKG2C+ T cells. Researchers report these clonotypes also headed the CD3+CD56-NKG2C+ fraction in a handful of donors.

The sequencing sample was made of PBMCs. V usage is TRBV7-8 and J usage is TRBJ2-7; weak D call: TRBD2 (5 bases). The sequence was obtained from a young woman in good health. DNA of the CDR3: TGTGCCAGCAGCTTCCTTGACTATTCCTACGAGCAGTACTTC. Amino acid sequence: CASSFLDYSYEQYF. Full variable domain (outside the CDR3, taken from reference TRBV7-8 and TRBJ2-7): GAGVSQSPRYKVAKRGQDVALRCDPISGHVSLFWYQQALGQGPEFLTYFQNEAQLDKSGLPSDRFFAERPEGSVSTLKIQRTQQEDSAVYLCASSFLDYSYEQYFGPGTRLTVT.